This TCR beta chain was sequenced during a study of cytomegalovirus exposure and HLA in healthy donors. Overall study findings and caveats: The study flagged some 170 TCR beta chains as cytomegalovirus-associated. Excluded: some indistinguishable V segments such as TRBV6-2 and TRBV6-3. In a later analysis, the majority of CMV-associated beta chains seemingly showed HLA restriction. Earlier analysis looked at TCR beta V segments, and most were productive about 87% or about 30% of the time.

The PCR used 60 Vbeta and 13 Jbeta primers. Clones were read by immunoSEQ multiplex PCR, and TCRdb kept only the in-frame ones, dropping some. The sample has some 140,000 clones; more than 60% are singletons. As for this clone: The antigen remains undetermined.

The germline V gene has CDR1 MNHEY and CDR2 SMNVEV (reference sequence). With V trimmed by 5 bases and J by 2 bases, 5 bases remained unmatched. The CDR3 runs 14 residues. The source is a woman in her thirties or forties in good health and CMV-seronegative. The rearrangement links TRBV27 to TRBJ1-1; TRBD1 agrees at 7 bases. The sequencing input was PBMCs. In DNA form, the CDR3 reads TGTGCCAGCAGTACCGGGACAGTAAACACTGAAGCTTTCTTT. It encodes CASSTGTVNTEAFF.